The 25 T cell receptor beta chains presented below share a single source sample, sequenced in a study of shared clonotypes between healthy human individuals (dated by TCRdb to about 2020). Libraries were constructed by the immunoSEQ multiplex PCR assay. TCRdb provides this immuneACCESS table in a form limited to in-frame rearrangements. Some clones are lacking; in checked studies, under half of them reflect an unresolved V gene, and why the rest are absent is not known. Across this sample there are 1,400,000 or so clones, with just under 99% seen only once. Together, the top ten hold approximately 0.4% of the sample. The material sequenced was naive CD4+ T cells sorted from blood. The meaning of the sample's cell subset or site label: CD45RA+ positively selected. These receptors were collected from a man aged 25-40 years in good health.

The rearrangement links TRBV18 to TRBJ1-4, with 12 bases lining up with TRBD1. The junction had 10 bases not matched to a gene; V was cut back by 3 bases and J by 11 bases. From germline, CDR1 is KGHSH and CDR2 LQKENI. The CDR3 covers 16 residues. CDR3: CASSPTAGTGGGKLFF. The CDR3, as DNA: TGTGCCAGCTCACCCACCGCCGGGACAGGGGGCGGGAAACTGTTTTTT.

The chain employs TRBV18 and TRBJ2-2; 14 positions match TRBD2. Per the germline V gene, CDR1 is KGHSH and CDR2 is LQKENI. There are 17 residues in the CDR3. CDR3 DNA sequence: TGTGAGGGGGGTAGGACTAGCGGGAGGCCCAACACCGGGGAGCTGTTTTTT. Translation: CEGGRTSGRPNTGELFF.

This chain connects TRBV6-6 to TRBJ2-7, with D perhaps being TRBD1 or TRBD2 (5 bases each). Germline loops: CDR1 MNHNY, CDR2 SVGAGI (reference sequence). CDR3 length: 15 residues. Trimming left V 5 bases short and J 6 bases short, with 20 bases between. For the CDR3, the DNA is TGTGCCAGCAGTCCAACCGGGACCGTCGGCGGCGAGCAGTACTTC. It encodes CASSPTGTVGGEQYF.

The DNA for the CDR3 is TGTGCCAGCTCACCTCTCGCTAGCGGGTTTTCATACGAGCAGTACTTC. Protein product: CASSPLASGFSYEQYF. V and J are TRBV18 and TRBJ2-7; 8 bases fit TRBD2. Germline V gene sequence: CDR1 KGHSH, CDR2 LQKENI. CDR3 size: 16 residues. J lost 4 bases, V lost 3 bases, and 11 bases had no gene match.

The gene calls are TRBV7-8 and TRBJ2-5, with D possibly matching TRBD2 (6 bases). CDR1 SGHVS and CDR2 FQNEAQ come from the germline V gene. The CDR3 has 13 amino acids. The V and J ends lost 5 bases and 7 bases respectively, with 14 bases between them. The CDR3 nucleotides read TGTGCCAGCAGCGCCGGGAGTATGTTGACCCAGTACTTC. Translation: CASSAGSMLTQYF.

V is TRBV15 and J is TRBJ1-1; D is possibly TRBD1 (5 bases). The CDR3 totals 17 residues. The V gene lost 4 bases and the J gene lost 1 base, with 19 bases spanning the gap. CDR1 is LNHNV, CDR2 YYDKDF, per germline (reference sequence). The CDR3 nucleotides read TGTGCCACCAGCATATGGGGACGGGGCGGGAGGAACACTGAAGCTTTCTTT. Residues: CATSIWGRGGRNTEAFF.

The chain's CDR3 is CASSLGTDQETQYF. The DNA of the CDR3 is TGTGCCAGCAGCTTGGGGACAGATCAAGAGACCCAGTACTTC. The V and J genes are TRBV5-4 and TRBJ2-5; D might be TRBD1 (6 bases). From germline, CDR1 is SGHNT and CDR2 YYREEE (reference sequence). With 0 bases removed from V and 2 bases from J, the gap between germline ends came to 8 bases. The CDR3 totals 14 residues.

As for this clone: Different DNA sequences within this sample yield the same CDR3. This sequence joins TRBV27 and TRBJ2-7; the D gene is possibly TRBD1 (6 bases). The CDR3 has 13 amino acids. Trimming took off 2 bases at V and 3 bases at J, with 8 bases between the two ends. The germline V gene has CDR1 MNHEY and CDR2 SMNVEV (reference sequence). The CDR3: CASSLSRGYEQYF. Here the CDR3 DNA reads TGTGCCAGCAGTTTAAGCAGGGGCTACGAGCAGTACTTC.

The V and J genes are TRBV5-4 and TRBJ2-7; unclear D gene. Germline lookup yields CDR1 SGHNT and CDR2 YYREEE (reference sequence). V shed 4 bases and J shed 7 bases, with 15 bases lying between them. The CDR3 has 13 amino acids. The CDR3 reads CASSHANRIEQYF. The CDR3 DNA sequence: TGTGCCAGCAGCCACGCAAACCGAATAGAGCAGTACTTC.

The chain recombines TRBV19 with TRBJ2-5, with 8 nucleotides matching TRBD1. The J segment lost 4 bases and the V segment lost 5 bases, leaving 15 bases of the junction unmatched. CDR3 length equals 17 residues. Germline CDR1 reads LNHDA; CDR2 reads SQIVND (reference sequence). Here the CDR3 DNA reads TGTGCCAGTAGTCGGAGGTCGGGACAGGTACTCCCAGAGACCCAGTACTTC. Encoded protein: CASSRRSGQVLPETQYF.

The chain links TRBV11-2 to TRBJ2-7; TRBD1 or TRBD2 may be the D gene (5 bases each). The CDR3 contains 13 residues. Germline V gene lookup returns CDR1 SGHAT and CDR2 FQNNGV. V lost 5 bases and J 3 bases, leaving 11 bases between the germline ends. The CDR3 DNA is TGTGCCAGCAGCATCCGGGACCACTACGAGCAGTACTTC. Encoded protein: CASSIRDHYEQYF.

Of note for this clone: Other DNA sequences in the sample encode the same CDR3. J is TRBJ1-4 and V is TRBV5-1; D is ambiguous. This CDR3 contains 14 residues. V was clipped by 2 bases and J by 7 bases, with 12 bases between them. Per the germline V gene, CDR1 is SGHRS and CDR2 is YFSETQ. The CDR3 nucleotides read TGCGCCAGCAGCTTTAGCGGCGGTGGTGAAAAACTGTTTTTT. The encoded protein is CASSFSGGGEKLFF.

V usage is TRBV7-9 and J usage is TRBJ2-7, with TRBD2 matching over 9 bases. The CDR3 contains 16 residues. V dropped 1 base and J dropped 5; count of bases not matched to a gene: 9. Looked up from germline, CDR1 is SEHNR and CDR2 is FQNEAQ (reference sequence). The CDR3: CASSLEVSGSLHEQYF. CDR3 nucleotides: TGTGCCAGCAGCTTAGAGGTTAGCGGGAGTTTACACGAGCAGTACTTC.

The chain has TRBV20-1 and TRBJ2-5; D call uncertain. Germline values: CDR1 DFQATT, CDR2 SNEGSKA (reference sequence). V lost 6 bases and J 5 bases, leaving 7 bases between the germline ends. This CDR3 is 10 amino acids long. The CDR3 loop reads CSAAFETQYF. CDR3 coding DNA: TGCAGTGCAGCCTTTGAGACCCAGTACTTC.

The CDR3 nucleotides read TGCGCCAGCAGCTTTAAGGCGGGACAGCATAATGAAAAACTGTTTTTT. Translation: CASSFKAGQHNEKLFF. V is TRBV5-1 and J is TRBJ1-4; TRBD1 matches at 7 bases. Germline values: CDR1 SGHRS, CDR2 YFSETQ. V lost 2 bases and J lost 4; bases outside the gene matches: 8. The CDR3 is 16 amino acids.

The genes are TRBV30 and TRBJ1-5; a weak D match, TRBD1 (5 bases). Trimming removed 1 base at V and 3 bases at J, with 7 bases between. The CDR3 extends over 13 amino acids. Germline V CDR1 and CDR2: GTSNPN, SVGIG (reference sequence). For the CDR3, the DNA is TGTGCCTGGAGTGACAGGTTCAATCAGCCCCAGCATTTT. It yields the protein CAWSDRFNQPQHF.

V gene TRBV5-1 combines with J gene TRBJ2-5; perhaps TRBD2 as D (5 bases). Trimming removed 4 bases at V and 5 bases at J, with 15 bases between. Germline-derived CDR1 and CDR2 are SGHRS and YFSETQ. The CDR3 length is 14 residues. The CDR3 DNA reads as TGCGCCAGCAGCCTTTCGGGAAATGGGGAGACCCAGTACTTC. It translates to CASSLSGNGETQYF.

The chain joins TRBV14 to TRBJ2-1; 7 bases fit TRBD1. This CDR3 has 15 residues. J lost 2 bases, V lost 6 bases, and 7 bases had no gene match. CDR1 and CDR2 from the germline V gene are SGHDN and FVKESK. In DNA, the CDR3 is TGTGCCAGCAGTCTATACAGGGGAACCTACAATGAGCAGTTCTTC. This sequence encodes CASSLYRGTYNEQFF.

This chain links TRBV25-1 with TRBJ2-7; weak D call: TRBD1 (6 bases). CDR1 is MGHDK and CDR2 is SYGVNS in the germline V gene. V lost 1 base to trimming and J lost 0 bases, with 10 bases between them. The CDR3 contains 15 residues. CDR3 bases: TGTGCCAGCAGTGAATGGGCAGGGGCCTCCTACGAGCAGTACTTC. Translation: CASSEWAGASYEQYF.

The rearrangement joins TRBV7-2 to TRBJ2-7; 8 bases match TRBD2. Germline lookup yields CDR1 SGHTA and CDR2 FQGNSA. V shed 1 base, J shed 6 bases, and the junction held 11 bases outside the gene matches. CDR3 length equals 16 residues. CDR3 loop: CASSLGWSGGTFEQYF. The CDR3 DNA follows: TGTGCCAGCAGCTTAGGGTGGTCGGGAGGGACTTTCGAGCAGTACTTC.

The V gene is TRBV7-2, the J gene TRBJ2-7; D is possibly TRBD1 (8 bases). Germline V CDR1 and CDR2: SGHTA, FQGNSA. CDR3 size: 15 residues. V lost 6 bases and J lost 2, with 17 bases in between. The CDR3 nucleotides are TGTGCCAGCAGTGGCGGACAGGGAGGGACCTACGAGCAGTACTTC. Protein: CASSGGQGGTYEQYF.

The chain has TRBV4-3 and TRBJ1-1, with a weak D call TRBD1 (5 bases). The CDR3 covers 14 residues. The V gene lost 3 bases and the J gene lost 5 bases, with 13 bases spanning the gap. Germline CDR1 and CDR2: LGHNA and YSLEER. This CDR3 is CASSHSQGGTEAFF. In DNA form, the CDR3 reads TGCGCCAGCAGCCATTCCCAGGGTGGAACTGAAGCTTTCTTT.

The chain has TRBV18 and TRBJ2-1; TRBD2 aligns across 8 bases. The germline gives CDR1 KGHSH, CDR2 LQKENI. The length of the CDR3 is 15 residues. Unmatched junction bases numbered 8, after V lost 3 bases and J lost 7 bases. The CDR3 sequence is CASSPLGAGGNEQFF. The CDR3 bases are TGTGCCAGCTCACCTCTTGGTGCGGGAGGAAATGAGCAGTTCTTC.

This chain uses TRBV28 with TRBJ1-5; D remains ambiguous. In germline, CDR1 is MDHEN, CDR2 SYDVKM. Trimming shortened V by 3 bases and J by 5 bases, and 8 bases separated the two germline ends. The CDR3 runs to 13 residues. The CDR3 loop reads CASSFRNDQPQHF. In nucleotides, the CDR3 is TGTGCCAGCAGTTTCAGGAACGATCAGCCCCAGCATTTT.

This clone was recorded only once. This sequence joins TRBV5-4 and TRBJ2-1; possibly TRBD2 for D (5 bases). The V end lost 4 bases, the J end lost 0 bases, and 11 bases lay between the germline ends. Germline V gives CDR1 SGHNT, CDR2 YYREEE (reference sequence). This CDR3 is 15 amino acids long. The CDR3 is CASSEGPSSYNEQFF. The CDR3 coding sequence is TGTGCCAGCAGCGAGGGTCCAAGCTCCTACAATGAGCAGTTCTTC.